This TCR beta chain was obtained from a study of blood T cell repertoires in COVID-19. CDR1 LGHNA and CDR2 YSLEER come from the germline V gene. The CDR3 has 17 residues. J was trimmed by 4 bases and V by 1 base; bases with no gene match: 9. Profiling relied on immunoSEQ multiplex PCR, and the TCRdb table lists in-frame clones only, not all of them. The sample records hundreds of thousands of clones, about nine tenths being singletons. The sequenced sample consisted of peripheral blood. The sequence came from a man aged 18 to 30 with active or convalescent COVID-19. The chain recombines TRBV4-3 with TRBJ2-3; 9 nucleotides agree with TRBD2. CDR3 sequence (DNA): TGCGCCAGCAGCCAAGCCCCTTCTAGCGGGGTCCCAGATACGCAGTATTTT. Translated: CASSQAPSSGVPDTQYF.